The rows below give T cell receptor beta chains drawn from one sample of a study of blood T cell repertoires in COVID-19. Some clones are missing from TCRdb's copy, which holds only in-frame ones; the method was immunoSEQ multiplex PCR. The sample yields 250,000 to 350,000 clones, approximately 90% seen once. Material for sequencing was peripheral blood. These receptors came from a woman in her 30s with COVID-19, enrolled during active disease. CDR3s include the opening cysteine and the closing phenylalanine or tryptophan. The order of the fields is J gene, CDR3 length, clone size, V gene, D gene, CDR3 DNA, CDR3 protein. D genes are given only for firm matches. Some rows mark clone size as missing; the rest say once, few, many or name a class of expanded clone.

j_gene: TRBJ2-7
len: 14
abundance: -
v_gene: TRBV15
d_gene: -
CDR3nt: TGTGCCACCAGCTGGACGGACAGCTCCTACGAGCAGTACTTC
CDR3aa: CATSWTDSSYEQYF

j_gene: TRBJ2-7
len: 11
abundance: -
v_gene: TRBV19
d_gene: -
CDR3nt: TGTGCCAGTAGTAACAGCTACGAGCAGTACTTC
CDR3aa: CASSNSYEQYF

j_gene: TRBJ2-1
len: 15
abundance: -
v_gene: TRBV6-4
d_gene: TRBD2
CDR3nt: TGTGCCAGCAGTGACGGGACTAGCGGCTACAATGAGCAGTTCTTC
CDR3aa: CASSDGTSGYNEQFF

j_gene: TRBJ2-1
len: 16
abundance: -
v_gene: TRBV13
d_gene: TRBD2
CDR3nt: TGTGCCAGCAGCTTCGAACCGGGACTAGAGGCCAATGAGCAGTTCTTC
CDR3aa: CASSFEPGLEANEQFF

j_gene: TRBJ2-1
len: 16
abundance: -
v_gene: TRBV6-5
d_gene: TRBD1
CDR3nt: TGTGCCAGCAGTTACTCGACAACAGGGGGCTACAATGAGCAGTTCTTC
CDR3aa: CASSYSTTGGYNEQFF

j_gene: TRBJ1-6
len: 14
abundance: -
v_gene: TRBV19
d_gene: TRBD1
CDR3nt: TGTGCCAGTAGTGCTCGGACAGGGGACTCACCCCTCCACTTT
CDR3aa: CASSARTGDSPLHF

j_gene: TRBJ2-7
len: 15
abundance: -
v_gene: TRBV18
d_gene: TRBD1
CDR3nt: TGTGCCAGCTCACCACCGGACAGGGGGCACTACGAGCAGTACTTC
CDR3aa: CASSPPDRGHYEQYF

j_gene: TRBJ2-3
len: 15
abundance: -
v_gene: TRBV7-3
d_gene: TRBD1
CDR3nt: TGTGCCAGCAGCTCGGGACAGGGGGCCACAGATACGCAGTATTTT
CDR3aa: CASSSGQGATDTQYF

j_gene: TRBJ1-5
len: 14
abundance: -
v_gene: TRBV19
d_gene: TRBD1
CDR3nt: TGTGCCAGTGACGTACAGGGGCTAAATCAGCCCCAGCATTTT
CDR3aa: CASDVQGLNQPQHF

j_gene: TRBJ1-1
len: 16
abundance: once
v_gene: TRBV25-1
d_gene: TRBD1
CDR3nt: TGTGCCAGCAGTGAGGCGGACAGGGGCTTGAACACTGAAGCTTTCTTT
CDR3aa: CASSEADRGLNTEAFF